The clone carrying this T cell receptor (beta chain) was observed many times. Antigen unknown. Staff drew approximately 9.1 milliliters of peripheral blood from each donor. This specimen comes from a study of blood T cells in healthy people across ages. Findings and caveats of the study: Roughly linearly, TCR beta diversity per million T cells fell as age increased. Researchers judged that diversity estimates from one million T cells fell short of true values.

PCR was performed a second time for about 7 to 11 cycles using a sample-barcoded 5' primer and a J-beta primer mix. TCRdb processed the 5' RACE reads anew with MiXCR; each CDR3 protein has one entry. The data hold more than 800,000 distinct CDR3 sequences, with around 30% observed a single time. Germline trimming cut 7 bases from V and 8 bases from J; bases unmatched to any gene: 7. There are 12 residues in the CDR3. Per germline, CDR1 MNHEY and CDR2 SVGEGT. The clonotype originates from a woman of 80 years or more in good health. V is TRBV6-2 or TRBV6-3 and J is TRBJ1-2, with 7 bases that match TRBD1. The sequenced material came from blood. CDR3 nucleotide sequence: TGTGCCAGCACCGAGGGGGCAGACGGCTACACCTTC. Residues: CASTEGADGYTF.